This is a list of T cell receptor beta chains from one sample in a study of T cells in Graves' hyperthyroidism and ophthalmopathy. TCRdb itself ran the multiplex PCR reads through MiXCR, one entry per CDR3 protein. The sample lists roughly 700,000 distinct CDR3 sequences; roughly 32% were seen once. Specimen: blood. These receptors were obtained from a woman between 40 and 50 years old with Graves' hyperthyroidism. Both conserved end residues are part of each CDR3. A D gene is named only where the DNA matches it firmly. Part of the rows lack a size; the others show once, few, many or a class for expanded clones.

TRBJ1-5 | TRBD1 | TRBV12-3/TRBV12-4 | many | TGTGCCAGCACCCTAGACAGGGCGGCTCAGCCCCAGCATTTT | CASTLDRAAQPQHF
TRBJ2-1 | . | TRBV7-2 | . | TGTGCCAGCAGCTCTCCCCGGGACACGATCAATGAGCAGTTCTTC | CASSSPRDTINEQFF
TRBJ2-7 | TRBD2 | TRBV10-3 | many | TGTGCCATCAGTGCGCTCGCTAGCGGGGCTGTCTACGAGCAGTACTTC | CAISALASGAVYEQYF
TRBJ2-5 | TRBD2 | TRBV18 | few | TGTGCCAGCTCACCACAGCGGGGCCAAGAGACCCAGTACTTC | CASSPQRGQETQYF
TRBJ2-7 | . | TRBV14 | many | TGTGCCAGCAGCCAAGAGCCCTACGAGCAGTACTTC | CASSQEPYEQYF
TRBJ2-5 | TRBD1 | TRBV5-8 | many | TGTGCCAGCAGCCGAGTCGGGACAGGGGAGACCCAGTACTTC | CASSRVGTGETQYF
TRBJ2-5 | . | TRBV5-4 | many | TGTGCCAGCAGCTTGAGGGATACTGAAGAGACCCAGTACTTC | CASSLRDTEETQYF
TRBJ1-5 | TRBD1 | TRBV20-1 | . | TGCAGTGCAGGGGGGGTAGACAGGGTTGTTCATCAGCCCCAGCATTTT | CSAGGVDRVVHQPQHF
TRBJ2-7 | TRBD1 | TRBV19 | few | TGTGCCAGTAGGGGACAGAGAAACTACGAGCAGTACTTC | CASRGQRNYEQYF
TRBJ1-2 | TRBD1 | TRBV6-1 | few | TGTGCCAGCCTTGAAACCGGGACAGGGAGGGATGGCTACACCTTC | CASLETGTGRDGYTF
TRBJ2-7 | . | TRBV6-5 | . | TGTGCCAGCTCTTTGGAACAGGGCACTTTCTACGAGCAGTACTTC | CASSLEQGTFYEQYF
TRBJ2-2 | . | TRBV5-1 | few | TGCGCCAGCAGCTTGGTGGAGGACACCGGGGAGCTGTTTTTT | CASSLVEDTGELFF
TRBJ1-2 | . | TRBV29-1 | many | TGCAGCGTTGAACAGGGAGCATGGGGGAACTATGGCTACACCTTC | CSVEQGAWGNYGYTF
TRBJ2-2 | TRBD2 | TRBV15 | . | TGTGCCACCAGCAGAGATAGGGCGGGGGGGCCCGGGGAGCTGTTTTTT | CATSRDRAGGPGELFF
TRBJ2-6 | . | TRBV29-1 | many | TGCAGCGTTATGGTGAGCGGGGCCAACGTCCTGACTTTC | CSVMVSGANVLTF
TRBJ1-6 | . | TRBV15 | . | TGTGCCAGCAGCTTGGTCACGACAGACCCGAATTCACCCCTCCACTTT | CASSLVTTDPNSPLHF
TRBJ2-5 | . | TRBV5-1 | . | TGCGCCAGCAGCTCCGCACGGGGGTTTGGGCAAGAGACCCAGTACTTC | CASSSARGFGQETQYF
TRBJ2-3 | . | TRBV15 | few | TGTGCCACCAGCAGAGCGGGGGCTGGCACAGATACGCAGTATTTT | CATSRAGAGTDTQYF
TRBJ1-2 | TRBD1 | TRBV24-1 | many | TGTGCCACCAGGAGCGGACAGGTGACGGGTGGCTACACCTTC | CATRSGQVTGGYTF
TRBJ2-5 | . | TRBV5-4 | few | TGTGCCAGCAGCTTTTTACCCAGGCCAGAGACCCAGTACTTC | CASSFLPRPETQYF
TRBJ1-1 | . | TRBV7-2 | . | TGTGCCAGCAGCTCCATCATAGCCTCTGACAGGAACACTGAAGCTTTCTTT | CASSSIIASDRNTEAFF
TRBJ2-7 | . | TRBV28 | once | TGTGCCAGCAGCTTGGGACGGGGGCAGAGTCATTACGAGCAGTACTTC | CASSLGRGQSHYEQYF
TRBJ2-3 | . | TRBV7-8 | many | TGTGCCAGCAGCTTGAAAACGGGCACAGATACGCAGTATTTT | CASSLKTGTDTQYF
TRBJ1-1 | . | TRBV10-3 | . | TGTGCCAGCAGCCGCGACACCCTGAACACTGAAGCTTTCTTT | CASSRDTLNTEAFF
TRBJ1-5 | . | TRBV12-3/TRBV12-4 | once | TGTGCCAGCAGTTTACGCGGGTATGGAGGGAACAATCAGCCCCAGCATTTT | CASSLRGYGGNNQPQHF
TRBJ2-5 | TRBD2 | TRBV14 | many | TGTGCCAGCAGCCAACTAGCGGGGGTCCAAGAGACCCAGTACTTC | CASSQLAGVQETQYF
TRBJ2-7 | . | TRBV5-1 | . | TGCGCCGGCAGCTTCCGGTCCAGGGGTTACGAGCAGTACTTC | CAGSFRSRGYEQYF
TRBJ2-5 | TRBD1 | TRBV5-5 | . | TGTGCCAGCAGCTTAGACTTCGGGACAGAAGAGACCCAGTACTTC | CASSLDFGTEETQYF
TRBJ1-2 | . | TRBV2 | many | TGTGCCAGCAGTGAACCTCCGAAAAACTATGGCTACACCTTC | CASSEPPKNYGYTF
TRBJ1-5 | . | TRBV24-1 | few | TGTGCCACCTCCCCGTGGGAATCCAGCAATCAGCCCCAGCATTTT | CATSPWESSNQPQHF
TRBJ1-2 | TRBD1 | TRBV10-3 | many | TGTGCCATCAGTGTGGGGGACAGGGTGAGCGGCTACACCTTC | CAISVGDRVSGYTF
TRBJ2-3 | . | TRBV29-1 | . | TGCAGCGTTGAAGAGGGCGCGGGTCCAGATACGCAGTATTTT | CSVEEGAGPDTQYF
TRBJ1-1 | . | TRBV11-2 | . | TGTGCCAGCAGCCCAGAGGGCAGGGAGAGGGTAAACACTGAAGCTTTCTTT | CASSPEGRERVNTEAFF
TRBJ2-3 | . | TRBV7-9 | . | TGTGCCAGCAGCTTGCGCGATGCGCAGTATTTT | CASSLRDAQYF
TRBJ1-1 | . | TRBV5-1 | many | TGCGCCAGCAGTTTGGACGTCATGAACACTGAAGCTTTCTTT | CASSLDVMNTEAFF
TRBJ1-6 | . | TRBV12-3/TRBV12-4 | . | TGTGCCAGCAGTTTGATTCTACGAATGCCCTATAATTCACCCCTCCACTTT | CASSLILRMPYNSPLHF
TRBJ1-1 | . | TRBV7-6 | many | TGTGCCAGCAGCTTAAATAATGCGGGCCCTGAAGCTTTCTTT | CASSLNNAGPEAFF
TRBJ1-2 | TRBD1 | TRBV2 | many | TGTGCCAGCAACGGCGACAGGGGGCTCCGCGACGGCTACACCTTC | CASNGDRGLRDGYTF
TRBJ1-2 | . | TRBV4-1 | few | TGCGCCAGCAGCCAAGATCGAGCCACAGGTCGCGGCTACACCTTC | CASSQDRATGRGYTF
TRBJ2-7 | . | TRBV20-1 | few | TGCAGTGCTAGAGATCGAGGCAGGGGCTACGAGCAGTACTTC | CSARDRGRGYEQYF
TRBJ1-1 | . | TRBV4-3 | many | TGCGCCAGCAGGGAAAACAGGGACACTGAAGCTTTCTTT | CASRENRDTEAFF
TRBJ1-5 | . | TRBV11-2 | few | TGTGCCAGCAGCTCAACTCCCGCACGCGGCAATCAGCCCCAGCATTTT | CASSSTPARGNQPQHF
TRBJ1-5 | TRBD1 | TRBV15 | once | TGTGCCACCAGCGAGGCACAGGGGGCAGGGGGTCAGCCCCAGCATTTT | CATSEAQGAGGQPQHF
TRBJ1-5 | . | TRBV7-2 | few | TGTGCCAGCAGCTTAGAAGGGCTGGCCCAGCATTTT | CASSLEGLAQHF
TRBJ2-7 | . | TRBV6-5 | . | TGTGCCAGCAGTTCCCTACTTTCCTACGAGCAGTACTTC | CASSSLLSYEQYF
TRBJ1-1 | . | TRBV19 | many | TGTGCCAGTAGTGTTCCAGACGAATACACTGAAGCTTTCTTT | CASSVPDEYTEAFF
TRBJ2-5 | TRBD2 | TRBV9 | . | TGTGCCAGCAGCATGTCGGGACTAGCAGGCTCGTCTTACCAAGAGACCCAGTACTTC | CASSMSGLAGSSYQETQYF
TRBJ1-4 | . | TRBV7-9 | few | TGTGCCAGCAGCGGTAGGGCGGCGAGAGGTGAAAAACTGTTTTTT | CASSGRAARGEKLFF
TRBJ1-1 | . | TRBV7-9 | . | TGTGCCAGCAGCTTAGGGGACCTGAAAAAGAAGGACACTGAAGCTTTCTTT | CASSLGDLKKKDTEAFF
TRBJ1-6 | . | TRBV10-3 | . | TGTGCCATCAGTGAGTCGAGAGAGGGAAATTCACCCCTCCACTTT | CAISESREGNSPLHF
TRBJ2-5 | TRBD2 | TRBV15 | once | TGTGCCACCAGCAAACTAGCGGACAAAGAGACCCAGTACTTC | CATSKLADKETQYF
TRBJ1-1 | . | TRBV13 | few | TGTGCCAGCAGCTTACCCCTCATGGCCCCTAAAGCTTTCTTT | CASSLPLMAPKAFF
TRBJ2-2 | . | TRBV20-1 | . | TGCAGTGCCACCAGACCGGCAGGCGTGAACACCGGGGAGCTGTTTTTT | CSATRPAGVNTGELFF